Shown below are 22 T cell receptor beta chains from a single sample sequenced in a study of CD8 T cells in Susac syndrome. With random hexamers, reverse transcription was performed on about 0.5 to 1 ug of RNA. TCRdb analysed the immunoSEQ multiplex PCR reads with MiXCR anew, one entry per CDR3 protein. The sample shows about 120,000 distinct CDR3 sequences, around 96% of them seen only once. Material for sequencing was CD4+ T cells from PBMCs. The receptor set was obtained from a human donor with Susac syndrome.

The V gene is TRBV30, the J gene TRBJ2-7; TRBD1 matches at 11 bases. Trimming took 0 bases from V and 3 from J; bases not matched to a gene: 1. The CDR3 totals 14 residues. In germline, CDR1 is GTSNPN, CDR2 SVGIG (reference sequence). The chain's CDR3 is CAWSVGTGGYEQYF. The CDR3 DNA reads TGTGCCTGGAGTGTTGGGACAGGGGGCTACGAGCAGTACTTC.

The chain joins TRBV4-1 to TRBJ1-2; 10 positions agree with TRBD1. This CDR3 spans 15 amino acids. Germline V gene sequence: CDR1 MGHRA, CDR2 YSYEKL. The junction had 8 bases not matched to a gene; V was cut back by 3 bases and J by 7 bases. This chain's CDR3 is CASSQAAGTGVGYTF. For the CDR3, the DNA is TGCGCCAGCAGCCAGGCGGCCGGGACAGGGGTTGGCTACACCTTC.

The V and J genes are TRBV30 and TRBJ1-2; D gene uncertain. CDR3 size: 11 residues. CDR1 GTSNPN and CDR2 SVGIG come from the germline V gene (reference sequence). V gave up 3 bases and J gave up 2 bases, with 4 bases separating them. In nucleotides, the CDR3 is TGTGCCTGGAGCCTCAACTATGGCTACACCTTC. This codes for CAWSLNYGYTF. Variable domain in full (rest from reference TRBV30 and TRBJ1-2): SQTIHQWPATLVQPVGSPLSLECTVEGTSNPNLYWYRQAAGRGLQLLFYSVGIGQISSEVPQNLSASRPQDRQFILSSKKLLLSDSGFYLCAWSLNYGYTFGSGTRLTVV.

The V gene is TRBV29-1, the J gene TRBJ2-1; 9 bases are a match to TRBD2. This CDR3 contains 16 residues. V shed 4 bases and J 6 bases; nucleotides not matched to a gene: 13. Germline V gene lookup returns CDR1 SQVTM and CDR2 ANQGSEA. The CDR3 is CSVGTLAGRTINEQFF. The CDR3 bases are TGCAGCGTTGGGACTCTAGCGGGGCGGACTATCAATGAGCAGTTCTTC.

The chain employs TRBV20-1 and TRBJ2-7; D is uncertain. Germline CDR1 DFQATT, CDR2 SNEGSKA (reference sequence). This CDR3 region has 11 residues. The V and J ends lost 5 bases and 6 bases respectively, with 11 bases between them. The CDR3 coding sequence is TGCAGTGCTCGCGCCATACTCGAGCAGTACTTC. Protein product: CSARAILEQYF.

This chain joins TRBV7-2 and TRBJ2-5, with 9 nucleotides matching TRBD2. The CDR3 extends over 14 amino acids. Trimming took 3 bases from V and 5 from J; bases not matched to a gene: 4. Per the germline V gene, CDR1 is SGHTA and CDR2 is FQGNSA. In DNA form, the CDR3 reads TGTGCCAGCAGCTTGCCGAGCGGGAGGGAGACCCAGTACTTC. It encodes CASSLPSGRETQYF.

CDR3 bases: TGTGCCAGCAGCGAGGGGCTGAACACTGAAGCTTTCTTT. This gives the protein CASSEGLNTEAFF. V usage is TRBV14 and J usage is TRBJ1-1; possible D gene TRBD1, 5 bases. CDR1 SGHDN and CDR2 FVKESK come from the germline V gene. The CDR3 totals 13 residues. V lost 5 bases and J 0 bases, leaving 7 bases between the germline ends. Filled out from reference TRBV14 and TRBJ1-1, the complete variable domain reads EAGVTQFPSHSVIEKGQTVTLRCDPISGHDNLYWYRRVMGKEIKFLLHFVKESKQDESGMPNNRFLAERTGGTYSTLKVQPAELEDSGVYFCASSEGLNTEAFFGQGTRLTVV.

The chain carries TRBV5-6 and TRBJ2-7; 8 nucleotides align to TRBD2. Germline CDR1 and CDR2: SGHDT and YYEEEE. The CDR3 runs 16 residues. V shed 3 bases and J 2 bases; nucleotides not matched to a gene: 10. DNA for the CDR3: TGTGCCAGCAGCTCCCGGGAGGGGAGGCGAACCTACGAGCAGTACTTC. Its translation is CASSSREGRRTYEQYF. The complete variable domain, with remaining parts taken from reference TRBV5-6 and TRBJ2-7, reads DAGVTQSPTHLIKTRGQQVTLRCSPKSGHDTVSWYQQALGQGPQFIFQYYEEEERQRGNFPDRFSGHQFPNYSSELNVNALLLGDSALYLCASSSREGRRTYEQYFGPGTRLTVT.

Only one count was recorded for this clonotype. The chain carries TRBV7-2 and TRBJ2-6; D may correspond to TRBD1 or TRBD2 (5 bases each). With 3 bases removed from V and 4 bases from J, the gap between germline ends came to 13 bases. Germline-derived CDR1 and CDR2 are SGHTA and FQGNSA. The CDR3 spans 16 residues. CDR3 sequence: CASSFRGIQGANVLTF. In nucleotides, the CDR3 is TGTGCCAGCAGCTTCCGGGGCATTCAGGGGGCCAACGTCCTGACTTTC.

The chain combines TRBV6-2 or TRBV6-3 with TRBJ2-5, with 7 nucleotides matching TRBD2. There are 14 residues in the CDR3. Germline V CDR1 and CDR2: MNHEY, SVGEGT. After removal of 4 bases from V and 3 bases from J, the junction contained 5 bases not matched to a gene. The CDR3 spells CASSWGGSEETQYF. The CDR3 coding sequence is TGTGCCAGCAGTTGGGGCGGGAGCGAAGAGACCCAGTACTTC.

V gene TRBV5-1 combines with J gene TRBJ2-3; no firm D call. V lost 2 bases to trimming and J lost 0 bases, with 10 bases between them. The CDR3 has 15 residues. Germline CDR1 and CDR2: SGHRS and YFSETQ. CDR3 loop: CASSFGPQSTDTQYF. The CDR3 DNA reads as TGCGCCAGCAGCTTCGGACCCCAAAGCACAGATACGCAGTATTTT.

V gene TRBV10-3 combines with J gene TRBJ1-2; TRBD1 aligns across 10 bases. Trimming cost V 6 bases and J 0 bases; bases outside gene matches: 7. The CDR3 totals 16 residues. Germline V gene sequence: CDR1 ENHRY, CDR2 SYGVKD. CDR3 loop: CAISPDRGTANYGYTF. In DNA, the CDR3 is TGTGCCATCAGCCCGGACAGGGGGACAGCTAACTATGGCTACACCTTC.

The V and J genes are TRBV5-6 and TRBJ1-2; no firm D call. V was pared by 0 bases and J by 3 bases, with 9 bases between. This CDR3 region has 14 residues. The V gene's germline CDR1 is SGHDT and CDR2 YYEEEE. The CDR3 sequence: CASSLGGNHYGYTF. The CDR3 DNA reads as TGTGCCAGCAGCTTGGGCGGGAACCACTATGGCTACACCTTC.

V and J are TRBV2 and TRBJ1-2; D gene uncertain. The germline CDR1 and CDR2 sequences are SNHLY and FYNNEI. The CDR3 length is 14 residues. Trimming removed 6 bases from V and 5 bases from J, with 16 bases in between. The CDR3 bases are TGTGCCAGCAGGAGTGGATCCCCAGCGTATGGCTACACCTTC. Amino acid sequence: CASRSGSPAYGYTF.

V is TRBV18 and J is TRBJ2-2; no firm D call. The CDR3 has 14 amino acids. Germline CDR1 is KGHSH and CDR2 is LQKENI. V lost 4 bases to trimming and J lost 3 bases, with 9 bases between them. In nucleotides, the CDR3 is TGTGCCAGCTCACACGAACGGGACACCGGGGAGCTGTTTTTT. Translated: CASSHERDTGELFF. Using reference TRBV18 and TRBJ2-2 for the parts outside the CDR3, the full variable domain is NAGVMQNPRHLVRRRGQEARLRCSPMKGHSHVYWYRQLPEEGLKFMVYLQKENIIDESGMPKERFSAEFPKEGPSILRIQQVVRGDSAAYFCASSHERDTGELFFGEGSRLTVL.

V gene TRBV29-1 combines with J gene TRBJ2-7; TRBD2 agrees at 7 bases. The CDR3 is 11 residues long. J was trimmed by 5 bases and V by 5 bases; bases with no gene match: 3. Germline V gene lookup returns CDR1 SQVTM and CDR2 ANQGSEA. CDR3 region: CSVSREDEQYF. Here the CDR3 DNA reads TGCAGCGTTTCCCGGGAGGACGAGCAGTACTTC.

The chain uses TRBV6-2 or TRBV6-3 and TRBJ1-1; no definite D call. The germline CDR1 and CDR2 sequences are MNHEY and SVGEGT. V gave up 8 bases and J gave up 5 bases, with 9 bases separating them. The CDR3 runs to 11 residues. This chain's CDR3 is CASQTGTEAFF. CDR3 sequence (DNA): TGTGCCAGCCAAACGGGGACTGAAGCTTTCTTT.

This sequence joins TRBV4-3 and TRBJ2-7; 9 bases line up with TRBD2. There are 14 residues in the CDR3. The V and J ends lost 5 bases and 3 bases, in that order; junction bases with no gene match: 5. Germline assignment: CDR1 LGHNA and CDR2 YSLEER. The DNA of the CDR3 is TGCGCCAGCAGCTCAGGACTAGCGAGCTACGAGCAGTACTTC. This sequence encodes CASSSGLASYEQYF.

The V call is TRBV12-3 or TRBV12-4, the J call TRBJ2-4; TRBD2 is a possible D gene (5 bases). This CDR3 is built from 12 residues. Trimming shortened V by 6 bases and J by 9 bases, and 12 bases separated the two germline ends. The CDR3 loop reads CASSKEGGIQYF. In nucleotides, the CDR3 is TGTGCCAGCAGCAAAGAGGGCGGCATTCAGTACTTC.

This chain links TRBV20-1 with TRBJ2-2; weak D call: TRBD2 (5 bases). Germline-derived CDR1 and CDR2 are DFQATT and SNEGSKA (reference sequence). The CDR3 is 14 amino acids. The germline V and J ends were trimmed by 4 bases and 4 bases, with 13 bases remaining between them. The CDR3 reads CSAKPGLSTGELFF. The CDR3 DNA reads as TGCAGTGCTAAGCCGGGATTGAGCACCGGGGAGCTGTTTTTT.

The V and J genes are TRBV20-1 and TRBJ2-7, with 8 bases lining up with TRBD2. CDR1 and CDR2 from the germline V gene are DFQATT and SNEGSKA (reference sequence). The CDR3 covers 16 residues. Trimming cost V 3 bases and J 3 bases; bases outside gene matches: 13. The CDR3 DNA is TGCAGTGCTAGGAGCCTCCGGGACGGGAGGGACTACGAGCAGTACTTC. It yields the protein CSARSLRDGRDYEQYF.

This sequence joins TRBV20-1 and TRBJ2-3; the D is unclear. The germline CDR1 and CDR2 sequences are DFQATT and SNEGSKA (reference sequence). The CDR3 covers 14 residues. V was trimmed by 0 bases and J by 4 bases, leaving 11 bases between them. CDR3 nucleotides: TGCAGTGCTAGAGATTTAGCTGTCGCAGATACGCAGTATTTT. This encodes CSARDLAVADTQYF.